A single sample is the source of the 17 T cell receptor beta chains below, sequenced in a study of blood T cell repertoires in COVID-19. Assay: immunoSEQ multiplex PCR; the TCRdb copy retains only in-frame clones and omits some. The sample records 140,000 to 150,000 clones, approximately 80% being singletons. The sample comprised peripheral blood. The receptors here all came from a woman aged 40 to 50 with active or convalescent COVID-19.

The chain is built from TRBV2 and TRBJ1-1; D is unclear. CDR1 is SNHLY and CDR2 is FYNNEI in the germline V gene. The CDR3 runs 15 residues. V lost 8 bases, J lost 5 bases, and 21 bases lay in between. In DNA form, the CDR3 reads TGTGCCAGCGTTCGCCGACGTGAGGGAAATACTGAAGCTTTCTTT. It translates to CASVRRREGNTEAFF.

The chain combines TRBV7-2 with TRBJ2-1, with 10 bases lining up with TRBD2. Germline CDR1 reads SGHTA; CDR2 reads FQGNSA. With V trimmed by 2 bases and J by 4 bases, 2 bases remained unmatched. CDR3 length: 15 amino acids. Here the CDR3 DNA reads TGTGCCAGCAGCTTACGGACTAGCGGTTACAATGAGCAGTTCTTC. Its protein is CASSLRTSGYNEQFF.

CDR3 in amino acids: CASSLGTRYEQYF. CDR3 DNA sequence: TGTGCCAGCAGCCTAGGGACACGCTACGAGCAGTACTTC. The rearrangement uses TRBV5-6 and TRBJ2-7; D perhaps matches TRBD1 (6 bases). The germline V gene encodes CDR1 SGHDT and CDR2 YYEEEE. The CDR3 consists of 13 residues. V was clipped by 4 bases and J by 3 bases, with 11 bases between them.

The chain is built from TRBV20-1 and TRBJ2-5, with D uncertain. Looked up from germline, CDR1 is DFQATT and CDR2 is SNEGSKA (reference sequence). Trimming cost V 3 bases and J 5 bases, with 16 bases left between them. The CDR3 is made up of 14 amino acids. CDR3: CSASRTRVAETQYF. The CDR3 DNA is TGCAGTGCTAGTCGCACCCGGGTGGCGGAGACCCAGTACTTC.

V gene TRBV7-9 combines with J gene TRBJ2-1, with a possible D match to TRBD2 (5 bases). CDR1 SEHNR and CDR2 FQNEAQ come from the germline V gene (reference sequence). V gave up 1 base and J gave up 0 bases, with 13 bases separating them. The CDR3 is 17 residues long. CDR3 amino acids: CASSLGHTGDSYNEQFF. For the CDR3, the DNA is TGTGCCAGCAGCTTAGGTCACACCGGGGACTCCTACAATGAGCAGTTCTTC.

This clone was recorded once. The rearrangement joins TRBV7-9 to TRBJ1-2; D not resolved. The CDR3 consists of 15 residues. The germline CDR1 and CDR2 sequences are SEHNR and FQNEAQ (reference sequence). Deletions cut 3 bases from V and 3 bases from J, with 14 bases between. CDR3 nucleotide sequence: TGTGCCAGCAGCTTTTATGAAGTCCGGGACTATGGCTACACCTTC. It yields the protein CASSFYEVRDYGYTF.

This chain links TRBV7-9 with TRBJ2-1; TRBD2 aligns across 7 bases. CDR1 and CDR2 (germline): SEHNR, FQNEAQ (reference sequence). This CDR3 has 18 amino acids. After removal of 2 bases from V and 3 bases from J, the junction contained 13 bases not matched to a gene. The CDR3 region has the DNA TGTGCCAGCAGCTTACAAGGGGCGGCTAGCGGCTACTACAATGAGCAGTTCTTC. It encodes CASSLQGAASGYYNEQFF.

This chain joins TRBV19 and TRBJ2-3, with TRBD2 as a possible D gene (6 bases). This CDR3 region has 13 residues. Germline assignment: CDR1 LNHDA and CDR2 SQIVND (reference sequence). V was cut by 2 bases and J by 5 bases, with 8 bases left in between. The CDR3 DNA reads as TGTGCCAGTAGTATATCGCGGGGAGATACGCAGTATTTT. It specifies CASSISRGDTQYF.

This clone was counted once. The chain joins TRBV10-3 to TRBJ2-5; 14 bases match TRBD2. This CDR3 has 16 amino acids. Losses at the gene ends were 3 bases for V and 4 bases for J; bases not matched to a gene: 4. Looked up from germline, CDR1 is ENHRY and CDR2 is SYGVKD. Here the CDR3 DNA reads TGTGCCATCAGTGACCCTGGGACTAGCGGGGGAGAGACCCAGTACTTC. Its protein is CAISDPGTSGGETQYF.

CDR3 region: CAWSATSGGGREQFF. The CDR3 coding sequence is TGTGCCTGGAGTGCCACTAGCGGGGGGGGTCGGGAGCAGTTCTTC. This chain joins TRBV30 and TRBJ2-1; 13 nucleotides line up with TRBD2. Germline V CDR1 and CDR2: GTSNPN, SVGIG (reference sequence). The V gene end was trimmed by 1 base and the J gene end by 10 bases; junction bases not matched to a gene: 7. This CDR3 comprises 15 residues.

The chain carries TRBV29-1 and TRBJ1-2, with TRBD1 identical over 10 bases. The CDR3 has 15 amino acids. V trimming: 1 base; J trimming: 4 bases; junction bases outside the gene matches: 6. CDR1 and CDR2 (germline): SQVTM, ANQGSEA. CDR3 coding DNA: TGCAGCGTTGAAGGTTGGGGACAGGGGAGCTATGGCTACACCTTC. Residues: CSVEGWGQGSYGYTF.

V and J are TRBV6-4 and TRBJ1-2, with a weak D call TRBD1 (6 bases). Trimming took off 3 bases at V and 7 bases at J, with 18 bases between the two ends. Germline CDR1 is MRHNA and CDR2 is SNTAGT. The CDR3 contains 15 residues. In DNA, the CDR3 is TGTGCCAGCAGTGAGATGACGGACAGCCTGAGTGGCTACACCTTC. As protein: CASSEMTDSLSGYTF.

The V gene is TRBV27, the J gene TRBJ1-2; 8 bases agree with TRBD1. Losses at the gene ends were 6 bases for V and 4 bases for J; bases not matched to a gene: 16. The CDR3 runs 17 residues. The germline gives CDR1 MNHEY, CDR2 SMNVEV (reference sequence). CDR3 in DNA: TGTGCCAGCAGGGACAGGGAAAGAAAGCCTTCTGGCTATGGCTACACCTTC. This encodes CASRDRERKPSGYGYTF.

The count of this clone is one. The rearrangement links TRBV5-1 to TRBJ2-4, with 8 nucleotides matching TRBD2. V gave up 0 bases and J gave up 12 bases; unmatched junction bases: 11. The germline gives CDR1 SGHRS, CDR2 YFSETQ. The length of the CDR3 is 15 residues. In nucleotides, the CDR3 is TGCGCCAGCAGCTTGGGGTTCGGAGCGGGGGAGAGTCAGTACTTC. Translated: CASSLGFGAGESQYF. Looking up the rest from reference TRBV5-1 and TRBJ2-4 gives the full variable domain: KAGVTQTPRYLIKTRGQQVTLSCSPISGHRSVSWYQQTPGQGLQFLFEYFSETQRNKGNFPGRFSGRQFSNSRSEMNVSTLELGDSALYLCASSLGFGAGESQYFGAGTRLSVL.

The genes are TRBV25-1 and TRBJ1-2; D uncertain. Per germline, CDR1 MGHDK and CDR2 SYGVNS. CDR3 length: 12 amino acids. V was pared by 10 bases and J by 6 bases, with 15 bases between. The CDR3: CAIPGGKDGYTF. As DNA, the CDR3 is TGTGCCATCCCCGGCGGAAAGGATGGCTACACCTTC.

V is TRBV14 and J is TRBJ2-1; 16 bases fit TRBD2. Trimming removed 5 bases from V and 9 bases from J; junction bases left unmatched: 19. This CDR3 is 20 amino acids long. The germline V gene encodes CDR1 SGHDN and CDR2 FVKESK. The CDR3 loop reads CASSKGLAGGPRLVRGEQFF. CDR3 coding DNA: TGTGCCAGCAGCAAGGGACTAGCGGGAGGGCCGCGCTTAGTGAGGGGTGAGCAGTTCTTC. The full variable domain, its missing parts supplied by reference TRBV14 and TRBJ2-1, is EAGVTQFPSHSVIEKGQTVTLRCDPISGHDNLYWYRRVMGKEIKFLLHFVKESKQDESGMPNNRFLAERTGGTYSTLKVQPAELEDSGVYFCASSKGLAGGPRLVRGEQFFGPGTRLTVL.

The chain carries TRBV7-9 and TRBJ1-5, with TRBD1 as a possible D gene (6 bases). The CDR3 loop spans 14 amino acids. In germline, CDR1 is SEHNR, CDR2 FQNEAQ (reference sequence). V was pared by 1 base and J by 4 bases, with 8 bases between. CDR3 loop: CASSLGTANQPQHF. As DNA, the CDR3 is TGTGCCAGCAGCTTAGGGACAGCTAATCAGCCCCAGCATTTT.